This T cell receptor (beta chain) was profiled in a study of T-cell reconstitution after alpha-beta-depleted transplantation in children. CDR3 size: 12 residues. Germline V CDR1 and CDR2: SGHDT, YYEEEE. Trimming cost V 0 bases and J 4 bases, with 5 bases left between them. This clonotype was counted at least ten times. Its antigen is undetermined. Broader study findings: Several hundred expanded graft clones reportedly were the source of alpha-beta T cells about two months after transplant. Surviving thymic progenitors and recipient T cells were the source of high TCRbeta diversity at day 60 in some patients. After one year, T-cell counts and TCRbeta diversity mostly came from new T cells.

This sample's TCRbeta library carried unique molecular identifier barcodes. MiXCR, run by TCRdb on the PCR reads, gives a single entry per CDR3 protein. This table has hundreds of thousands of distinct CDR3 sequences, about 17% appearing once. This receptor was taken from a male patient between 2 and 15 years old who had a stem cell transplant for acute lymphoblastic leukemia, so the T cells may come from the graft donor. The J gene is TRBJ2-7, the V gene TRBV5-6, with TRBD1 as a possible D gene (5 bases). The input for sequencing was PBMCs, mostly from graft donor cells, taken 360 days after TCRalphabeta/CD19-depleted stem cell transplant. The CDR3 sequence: CASSLDRYEQYF. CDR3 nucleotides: TGTGCCAGCAGCTTGGACAGGTACGAGCAGTACTTC.